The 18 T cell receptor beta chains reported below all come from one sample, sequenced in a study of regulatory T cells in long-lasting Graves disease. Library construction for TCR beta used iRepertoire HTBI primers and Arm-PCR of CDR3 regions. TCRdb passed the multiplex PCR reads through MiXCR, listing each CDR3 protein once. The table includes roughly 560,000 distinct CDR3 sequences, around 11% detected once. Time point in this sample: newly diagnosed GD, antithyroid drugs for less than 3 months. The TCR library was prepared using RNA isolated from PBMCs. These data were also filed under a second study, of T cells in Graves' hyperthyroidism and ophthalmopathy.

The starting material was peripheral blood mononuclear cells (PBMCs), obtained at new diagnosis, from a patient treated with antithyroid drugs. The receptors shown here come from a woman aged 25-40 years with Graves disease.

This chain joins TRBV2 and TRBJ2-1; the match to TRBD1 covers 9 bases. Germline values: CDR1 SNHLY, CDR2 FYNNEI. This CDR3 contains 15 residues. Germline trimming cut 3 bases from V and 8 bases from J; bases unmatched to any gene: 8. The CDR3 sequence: CASSDRGQGIDEQFF. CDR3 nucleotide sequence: TGTGCCAGCAGTGATAGGGGACAGGGTATAGATGAGCAGTTCTTC.

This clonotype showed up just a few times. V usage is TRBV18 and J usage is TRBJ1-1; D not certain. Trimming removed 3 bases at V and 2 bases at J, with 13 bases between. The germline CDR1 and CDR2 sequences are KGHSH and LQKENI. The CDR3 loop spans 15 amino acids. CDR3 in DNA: TGTGCCAGCTCACCGTCAGTGAGAACTAACACTGAAGCTTTCTTT. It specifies CASSPSVRTNTEAFF.

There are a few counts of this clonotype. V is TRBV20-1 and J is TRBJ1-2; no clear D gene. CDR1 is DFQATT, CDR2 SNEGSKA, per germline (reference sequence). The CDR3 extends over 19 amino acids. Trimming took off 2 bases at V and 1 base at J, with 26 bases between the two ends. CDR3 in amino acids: CSARLAFGSLSGYNYGYTF. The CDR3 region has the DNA TGCAGTGCTAGACTCGCGTTCGGTAGTTTGTCCGGATATAACTATGGCTACACCTTC.

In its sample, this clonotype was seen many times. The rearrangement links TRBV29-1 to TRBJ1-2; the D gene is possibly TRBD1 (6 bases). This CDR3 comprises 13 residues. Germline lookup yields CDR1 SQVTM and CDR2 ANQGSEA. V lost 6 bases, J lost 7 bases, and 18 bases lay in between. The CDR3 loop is CSVMVGRDIGYTF. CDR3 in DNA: TGCAGCGTCATGGTTGGTAGGGACATTGGCTACACCTTC. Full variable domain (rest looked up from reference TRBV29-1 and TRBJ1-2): SAVISQKPSRDICQRGTSLTIQCQVDSQVTMMFWYRQQPGQSLTLIATANQGSEATYESGFVIDKFPISRPNLTFSTLTVSNMSPEDSSIYLCSVMVGRDIGYTFGSGTRLTVV.

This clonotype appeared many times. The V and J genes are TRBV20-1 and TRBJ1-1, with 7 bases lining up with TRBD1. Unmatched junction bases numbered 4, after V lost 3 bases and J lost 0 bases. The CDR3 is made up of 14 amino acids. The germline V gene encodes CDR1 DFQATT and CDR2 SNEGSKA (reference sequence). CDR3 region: CSASDRVMNTEAFF. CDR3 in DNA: TGCAGTGCTAGCGACAGGGTCATGAACACTGAAGCTTTCTTT.

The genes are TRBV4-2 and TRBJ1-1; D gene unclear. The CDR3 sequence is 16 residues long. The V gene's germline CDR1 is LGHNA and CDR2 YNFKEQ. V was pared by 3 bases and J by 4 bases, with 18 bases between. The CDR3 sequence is CASSQPRAGKGTEAFF. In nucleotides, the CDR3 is TGTGCCAGCAGCCAGCCTCGGGCGGGAAAGGGCACTGAAGCTTTCTTT.

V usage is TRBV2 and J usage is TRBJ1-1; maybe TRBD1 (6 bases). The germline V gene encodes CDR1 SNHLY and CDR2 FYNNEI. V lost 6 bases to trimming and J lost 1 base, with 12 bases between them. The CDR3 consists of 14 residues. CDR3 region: CASRAGVANTEAFF. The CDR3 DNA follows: TGTGCCAGCAGGGCAGGGGTCGCGAACACTGAAGCTTTCTTT.

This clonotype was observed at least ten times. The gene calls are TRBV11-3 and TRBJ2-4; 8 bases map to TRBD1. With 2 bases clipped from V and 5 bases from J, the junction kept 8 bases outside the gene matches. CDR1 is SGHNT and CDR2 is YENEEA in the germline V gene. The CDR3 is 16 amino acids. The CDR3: CASSLPGGRGENIQYF. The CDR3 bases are TGTGCCAGCAGCTTACCAGGGGGCAGGGGCGAAAACATTCAGTACTTC. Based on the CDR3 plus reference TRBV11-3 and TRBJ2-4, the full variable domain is EAGVVQSPRYKIIEKKQPVAFWCNPISGHNTLYWYLQNLGQGPELLIRYENEEAVDDSQLPKDRFSAERLKGVDSTLKIQPAELGDSAVYLCASSLPGGRGENIQYFGAGTRLSVL.

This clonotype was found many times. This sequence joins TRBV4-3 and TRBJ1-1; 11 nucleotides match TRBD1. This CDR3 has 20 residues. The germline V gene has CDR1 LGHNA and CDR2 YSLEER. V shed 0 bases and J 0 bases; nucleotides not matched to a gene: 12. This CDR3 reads CASSQDPGQGGFDMNTEAFF. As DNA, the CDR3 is TGCGCCAGCAGCCAAGACCCGGGACAGGGGGGCTTCGATATGAACACTGAAGCTTTCTTT.

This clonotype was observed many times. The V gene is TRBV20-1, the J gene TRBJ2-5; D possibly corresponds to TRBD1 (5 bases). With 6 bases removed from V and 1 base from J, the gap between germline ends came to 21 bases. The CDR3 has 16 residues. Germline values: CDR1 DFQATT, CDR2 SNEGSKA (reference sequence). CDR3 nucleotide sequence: TGCAGTGCCCCCGCCCCAGGGTTGGCACCCCAAGAGACCCAGTACTTC. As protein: CSAPAPGLAPQETQYF.

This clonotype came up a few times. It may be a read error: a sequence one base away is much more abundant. CDR3 nucleotide sequence: TGTGCCAGCAGTTTTCAGGGGGTAACTAATGAAAAACTGTTTTTT. Translation gives CASSFQGVTNEKLFF. The chain is built from TRBV13 and TRBJ1-4; TRBD1 agrees at 7 bases. Trimming at V came to 6 bases and at J to 1 base, leaving 5 bases not matched to a gene. There are 15 residues in the CDR3. Germline values: CDR1 PRHDT, CDR2 FYEKMQ (reference sequence).

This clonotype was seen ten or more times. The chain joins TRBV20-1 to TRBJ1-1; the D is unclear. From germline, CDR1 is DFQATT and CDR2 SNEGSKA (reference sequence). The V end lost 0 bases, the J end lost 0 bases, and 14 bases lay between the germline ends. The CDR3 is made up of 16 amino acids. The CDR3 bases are TGCAGTGCTAGAGATATCTGGACCCGCATGAACACTGAAGCTTTCTTT. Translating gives CSARDIWTRMNTEAFF.

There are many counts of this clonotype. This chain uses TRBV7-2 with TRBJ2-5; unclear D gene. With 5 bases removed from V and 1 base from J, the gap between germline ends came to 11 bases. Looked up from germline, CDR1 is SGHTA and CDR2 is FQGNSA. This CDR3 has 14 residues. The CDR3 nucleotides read TGTGCCAGCAGCCCCCGACTGATCCAAGAGACCCAGTACTTC. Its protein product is CASSPRLIQETQYF.

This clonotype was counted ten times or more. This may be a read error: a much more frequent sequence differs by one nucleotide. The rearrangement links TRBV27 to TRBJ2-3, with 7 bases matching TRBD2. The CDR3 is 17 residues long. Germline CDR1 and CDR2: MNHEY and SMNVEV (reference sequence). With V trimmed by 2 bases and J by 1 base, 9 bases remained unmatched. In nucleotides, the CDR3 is TGTGCCAGCAGTTTACGAAAGGCTAGCGGTTGCACAGATACGCAGTATTTT. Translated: CASSLRKASGCTDTQYF.

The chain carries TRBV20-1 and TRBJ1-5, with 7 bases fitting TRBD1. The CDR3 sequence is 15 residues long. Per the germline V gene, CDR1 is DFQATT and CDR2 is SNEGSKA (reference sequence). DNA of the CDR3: TGCAGCTCGACAGGGTCAGCTTCTAGCAATCAGCCCCAGCATTTT. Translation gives CSSTGSASSNQPQHF.

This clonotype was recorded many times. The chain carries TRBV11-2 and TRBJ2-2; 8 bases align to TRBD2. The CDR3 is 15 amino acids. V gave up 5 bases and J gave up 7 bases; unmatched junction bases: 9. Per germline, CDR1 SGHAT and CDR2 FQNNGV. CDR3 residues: CASSPIRGGRGELFF. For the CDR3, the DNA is TGTGCCAGCAGCCCCATTCGGGGGGGACGCGGGGAGCTGTTTTTT.

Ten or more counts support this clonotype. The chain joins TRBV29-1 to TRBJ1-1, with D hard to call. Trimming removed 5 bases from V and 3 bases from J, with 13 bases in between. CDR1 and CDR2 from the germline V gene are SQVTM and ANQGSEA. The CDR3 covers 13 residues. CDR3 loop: CSVRGLRDTEAFF. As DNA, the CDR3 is TGCAGCGTTAGAGGGCTCCGAGACACTGAAGCTTTCTTT.

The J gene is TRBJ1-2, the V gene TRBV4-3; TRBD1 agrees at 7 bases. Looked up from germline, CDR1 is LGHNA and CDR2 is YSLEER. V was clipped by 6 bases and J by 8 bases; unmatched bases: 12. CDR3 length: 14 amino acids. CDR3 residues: CASSPTGRNIGYTF. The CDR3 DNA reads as TGCGCCAGCAGTCCGACAGGGCGTAACATCGGCTACACCTTC.